This TCR beta chain is from a study of sequential checkpoint blockade in melanoma. In its sample, this clone was seen once. Germline V gene sequence: CDR1 SGDLS, CDR2 YYNGEE. Trimming removed 1 base at V and 6 bases at J, with 17 bases between. This CDR3 is built from 15 residues. Indicated treatment: randomized to nivolumab then ipilimumab (arm A) or the reverse (arm B). From thawed PBMCs, live CD3+CD8+ cells negative for CD19 and CD56 were sorted. Method: immunoSEQ multiplex PCR; TCRdb's copy keeps in-frame clones and lacks some. Here the sample spans 20,000 to 25,000 clones, roughly 78% being singletons.

The rearrangement joins TRBV9 to TRBJ2-7; D may be TRBD2 (6 bases). This clonotype was sampled from a human donor with melanoma. The starting material was CD8+ T cells sorted from blood (inferred from file names), obtained from a patient given nivolumab and ipilimumab in sequence. The CDR3 is CASSVSGSQAGEQYF. The CDR3 nucleotides read TGTGCCAGCAGCGTATCAGGCTCCCAAGCGGGCGAGCAGTACTTC.